These 19 T cell receptor beta chains came from one sample sequenced in a study of blood T cell repertoires in COVID-19. The protocol was immunoSEQ multiplex PCR, while the TCRdb copy is restricted to in-frame clones and leaves out a portion. The sample consists of some 140,000 clones, around 81% of them appearing once. The sequenced material came from peripheral blood. The receptor set was obtained from a woman aged 55-69 years with active or convalescent COVID-19.

This chain connects TRBV15 to TRBJ2-7, with 9 nucleotides matching TRBD2. The V gene's germline CDR1 is LNHNV and CDR2 YYDKDF (reference sequence). Trimming took 1 base from V and 4 from J; bases not matched to a gene: 8. The CDR3 length is 16 residues. CDR3 coding DNA: TGTGCCACCAGCAGAGGAGTTAGCGGGAGCAAGTACGAGCAGTACTTC. It specifies CATSRGVSGSKYEQYF.

The J gene is TRBJ1-6, the V gene TRBV6-5; 7 positions agree with TRBD1. This CDR3 has 14 residues. Germline CDR1 reads MNHEY; CDR2 reads SVGAGI. J lost 7 bases, V lost 6 bases, and 6 bases had no gene match. The CDR3 nucleotides read TGTGCCAGCAGCTATGGGACAGAAAATTCACCCCTCCACTTT. This gives the protein CASSYGTENSPLHF.

The rearrangement joins TRBV19 to TRBJ1-5, with 7 nucleotides matching TRBD1. The CDR3 covers 13 residues. J gave up 3 bases and V 8 bases, and 4 bases lay outside the gene matches. Germline V gives CDR1 LNHDA, CDR2 SQIVND (reference sequence). This CDR3 reads CASATGINQPQHF. The CDR3 nucleotides are TGTGCCAGTGCGACAGGGATCAATCAGCCCCAGCATTTT.

The J gene is TRBJ2-5, the V gene TRBV2, with D maybe TRBD1 (5 bases). The V end was cut by 5 bases, the J end by 5 bases, with 18 bases between. Germline V gene data show CDR1 as SNHLY and CDR2 as FYNNEI. The CDR3 runs to 15 residues. The CDR3 here is CASSPALDSQETQYF. The CDR3 DNA reads as TGTGCCAGCAGTCCTGCCCTAGACAGCCAGGAGACCCAGTACTTC.

This rearrangement joins TRBV7-2 to TRBJ2-1; 8 nucleotides match TRBD2. The germline V gene encodes CDR1 SGHTA and CDR2 FQGNSA. The ends lost 5 bases at V and 2 bases at J; junction bases unmatched: 5. This CDR3 is built from 15 residues. CDR3 loop: CASSVGGGAYNEQFF. CDR3 DNA: TGTGCCAGCAGCGTCGGGGGGGGTGCCTACAATGAGCAGTTCTTC.

The chain uses TRBV7-2 and TRBJ1-2, with 9 bases identical to TRBD1. Trimming took 4 bases from V and 0 from J; bases not matched to a gene: 9. CDR1 and CDR2 (germline): SGHTA, FQGNSA. CDR3 length equals 17 residues. The CDR3, as DNA: TGTGCCAGCAGCTCCGCTCGGGACAGGGCTACTAACTATGGCTACACCTTC. It codes for CASSSARDRATNYGYTF.

This chain connects TRBV29-1 to TRBJ1-2; D may be TRBD1 (6 bases). The germline CDR1 and CDR2 sequences are SQVTM and ANQGSEA. This CDR3 contains 14 residues. Trimming stripped 7 bases from V and 6 bases from J, with 21 bases between. The CDR3 coding sequence is TGCAGCGCCGGACAGCCGGGACGGTTTGATGGCTACACCTTC. Amino acid sequence: CSAGQPGRFDGYTF.

V is TRBV28 and J is TRBJ1-2; a weak D match, TRBD1 (6 bases). Germline V gene lookup returns CDR1 MDHEN and CDR2 SYDVKM. V gave up 6 bases and J gave up 0 bases, with 17 bases separating them. The CDR3 runs to 16 residues. CDR3 protein: CASRAYRAGANYGYTF. The CDR3 bases are TGTGCCAGCAGGGCTTACAGGGCGGGAGCTAACTATGGCTACACCTTC.

The DNA for the CDR3 is TGTGCCAGCAGCCAAGATTCCCTCGAGCAGTACTTC. This sequence encodes CASSQDSLEQYF. This chain links TRBV14 with TRBJ2-7; no definite D call. The germline V gene has CDR1 SGHDN and CDR2 FVKESK. The CDR3 spans 12 residues. V was clipped by 0 bases and J by 6 bases, with 6 bases between them.

V gene TRBV27 combines with J gene TRBJ1-2; 7 nucleotides agree with TRBD1. The CDR3 has 15 amino acids. Germline V CDR1 and CDR2: MNHEY, SMNVEV (reference sequence). V was pared by 4 bases and J by 9 bases, with 14 bases of the junction left unmatched. CDR3 sequence (DNA): TGTGCCAGCAGTTCCGCACCGACAGGGAAGGGGAGCTACACCTTC. Its translation: CASSSAPTGKGSYTF.

The V and J genes are TRBV6-1 and TRBJ2-2; TRBD2 matches 8 bases. This CDR3 is built from 15 residues. Germline V gene data show CDR1 as MNHNS and CDR2 as SASEGT. V trimming: 4 bases; J trimming: 0 bases; junction bases outside the gene matches: 1. CDR3 bases: TGTGCCAGCAGTGTAGCGGGGCCGAACACCGGGGAGCTGTTTTTT. It codes for CASSVAGPNTGELFF.

CDR3 region: CASSQDWGKRGNEQFF. CDR3 nucleotides: TGTGCCAGCAGCCAAGATTGGGGCAAAAGGGGGAATGAGCAGTTCTTC. The chain recombines TRBV14 with TRBJ2-1, with a tentative D call TRBD1 (6 bases). V lost 0 bases and J 7 bases, leaving 16 bases between the germline ends. Per germline, CDR1 SGHDN and CDR2 FVKESK. The CDR3 covers 16 residues.

The chain links TRBV28 to TRBJ2-5, with 7 bases identical to TRBD1. The V segment lost 5 bases and the J segment 5 bases; nucleotides outside the gene matches: 11. The CDR3 length is 15 residues. In germline, CDR1 is MDHEN, CDR2 SYDVKM. The CDR3: CASSQTGTTEETQYF. The DNA for the CDR3 is TGTGCCAGCAGTCAGACAGGGACCACCGAGGAGACCCAGTACTTC.

The chain joins TRBV5-5 to TRBJ1-5; possible D gene TRBD1, 5 bases. Between the trimmed V and J ends, which lost 3 bases and 3 bases, there was a span of 10 bases. The CDR3 consists of 14 residues. CDR1 is SGHKS and CDR2 is YYEKEE in the germline V gene (reference sequence). The CDR3 nucleotides are TGTGCCAGCAGCTCCGACAGTGCCAATCAGCCCCAGCATTTT. This sequence encodes CASSSDSANQPQHF.

The CDR3 coding sequence is TGTGCCAGCAGCCAAGGTTCACTGTCAGGCCCGAATCAGCCCCAGCATTTT. The encoded protein is CASSQGSLSGPNQPQHF. The J gene is TRBJ1-5, the V gene TRBV4-2; no clear D. CDR1 and CDR2 from the germline V gene are LGHNA and YNFKEQ. The CDR3 has 17 amino acids. V shed 1 base and J shed 4 bases, with 17 bases lying between them.

V and J are TRBV2 and TRBJ1-5; D gene ambiguous. The CDR3 totals 15 residues. Germline lookup yields CDR1 SNHLY and CDR2 FYNNEI. Trimming pared 2 bases from V and 3 bases from J, leaving 11 bases between. The DNA of the CDR3 is TGTGCCAGCAGTGAATCGCGAGGAAACAATCAGCCCCAGCATTTT. It encodes CASSESRGNNQPQHF.

The chain links TRBV3-1 (or the pseudogene TRBV3-2) to TRBJ1-5; no reliable D call. The CDR3 length is 16 residues. V was shortened by 1 base and J by 0 bases, with 10 bases between the two germline ends. Looked up from germline, CDR1 is LGHDT and CDR2 is YNNKEL (reference sequence). Written as DNA, the CDR3 is TGTGCCAGCAGCCAAGGTTCCCTACGTAGCAATCAGCCCCAGCATTTT. Amino acid sequence: CASSQGSLRSNQPQHF.

V and J are TRBV5-1 and TRBJ1-4; no reliable D call. CDR3 length: 14 amino acids. V dropped 4 bases and J dropped 0 bases, with 7 bases sitting between them. Germline lookup yields CDR1 SGHRS and CDR2 YFSETQ. The CDR3: CASSPSPTNEKLFF. The CDR3 DNA is TGCGCCAGCAGCCCAAGCCCAACTAATGAAAAACTGTTTTTT.

This clone showed up just once. V usage is TRBV27 and J usage is TRBJ1-2; D not resolved. Germline values: CDR1 MNHEY, CDR2 SMNVEV (reference sequence). V was clipped by 2 bases and J by 4 bases, with 11 bases between them. This CDR3 region has 14 residues. The CDR3 sequence: CASSLTEIGYGYTF. DNA for the CDR3: TGTGCCAGCAGTTTAACAGAAATCGGCTATGGCTACACCTTC.